The text below deals with one T cell receptor beta chain. The entry originates in a study of T cell changes during pregnancy in multiple sclerosis. The repertoire was sequenced with immunoSEQ multiplex PCR; TCRdb's copy has only in-frame clones and lacks some. The data show about 38,000 clones, about nine tenths seen once. Specimen: CD4+ T cells from peripheral blood mononuclear cells, collected after pregnancy. The origin of this receptor is a female donor in good health, enrolled as a control in a pregnancy study.

DNA of the CDR3: TGCGCCAGCAGCCGCGACAGGGCTGGGGCCAACGTCCTGACTTTC. It encodes CASSRDRAGANVLTF. The chain carries TRBV5-1 and TRBJ2-6; 7 positions agree with TRBD1. With V trimmed by 4 bases and J by 2 bases, 3 bases remained unmatched. Germline values: CDR1 SGHRS, CDR2 YFSETQ. The CDR3 runs to 15 residues.